Reported below is one T cell receptor (beta chain). This sample is part of a study of blood T cell repertoires in COVID-19. Study-level background: Italy, Spain and the United States were the sources of the convalescent and acute COVID-19 samples.

Per the original data handling: Researchers report that nucleated cell counts were estimated from reference gene primer amplification. Sequenced by immunoSEQ multiplex PCR; TCRdb stores in-frame clones only, minus some. For V, J and clone size, that table is used; D and trimming come from the DNA. Counted here are approximately 280,000 clones, 88% occurring once; the ten biggest clones make up 9.4%. Germline-derived CDR1 and CDR2 are LGHNT and FRNRAP. Trimming took off 0 bases at V and 5 bases at J, with 16 bases between the two ends. CDR3 length: 16 residues. The TCR sequence derives from a man younger than 30 with active or convalescent COVID-19. The V call is TRBV12-5, the J call TRBJ1-2; no firm D call. The sequencing sample was made of peripheral blood. Here the CDR3 DNA reads TGTGCTAGTGGTTTGGTGAGCCGTTCAACCCTTTATGGCTACACCTTC. As protein: CASGLVSRSTLYGYTF.